The T cell receptor beta chain under discussion was sequenced for a study of blood T cell repertoires in COVID-19. Study details: Acute and convalescent COVID-19 samples came from the United States, Italy and Spain. T cells, B-cell-depleted T cells, or PBMCs supplied cDNA or gDNA.

This CDR3 is built from 15 residues. Germline CDR1 is LNHNV and CDR2 is YYDKDF (reference sequence). With 4 bases clipped from V and 6 bases from J, the junction kept 7 bases outside the gene matches. Original data processing: Estimation of nucleated cell counts was performed using reference gene primer amplification. Data came from immunoSEQ multiplex PCR; TCRdb stores just in-frame clones and leaves some out. For V, J and clone size, that table is used; D and trimming come from the DNA. The table lists some 120,000 clones, around 80% of them singletons, with under 2.5% in the top ten. The chain uses TRBV15 and TRBJ1-4, with 8 bases identical to TRBD1. The receptor was isolated from a man between 65 and 79 years old with acute or convalescent COVID-19. Material for sequencing was peripheral blood. The CDR3 loop is CATSTRQGQDEKLFF. The CDR3 DNA sequence: TGTGCCACCAGCACGCGACAGGGGCAGGATGAAAAACTGTTTTTT.